A selection of T cell receptor beta chains follows, all from one sample in a study of a mutant IDH1 vaccine in newly diagnosed glioma. Data came from immunoSEQ multiplex PCR; TCRdb stores just in-frame clones and leaves some out. Among roughly 84,000 clones listed, roughly four fifths were seen once. Here the sequenced sample was PBMCs, taken from a glioma patient treated with radiotherapy, temozolomide or both. The receptor source for this set is a man in his forties with glioma. Some clones in this sample may be carry-over from other donors' samples. Both conserved end residues are part of each CDR3. D genes are given only for firm matches. Expanded clones are given a class, and other clones once, few, many or no size at all.

-,TRBJ1-4,-,TRBV5-1,TGCGCCAGCAGCTTGGCCGCGCGGCAGACGGAACTGTTTTTT,CASSLAARQTELFF
TRBD1,TRBJ2-4,-,TRBV5-6,TGTGCCAGCAGCTATACGGGACAGAGCTCGTACTTC,CASSYTGQSSYF
-,TRBJ2-3,few,TRBV2,TGTGCCAGCAGTGATTGGGGGGGCCACACAAATACGCAGTATTTT,CASSDWGGHTNTQYF
-,TRBJ1-1,-,TRBV10-2,TGCGCCAGCAGTGAGAGGGAGCGTCTTGAAGCTTTCTTT,CASSERERLEAFF
-,TRBJ2-5,-,TRBV4-2,TGTGCCAGCAGCCAAGGGCCGGACCAAGAGACCCAGTACTTC,CASSQGPDQETQYF
TRBD2,TRBJ2-1,-,TRBV27,TGTGCCACCCAGAATCGAAAGACCGGGGGGTGGACCTACAATGAGCAGTTCTTC,CATQNRKTGGWTYNEQFF
-,TRBJ2-5,-,TRBV4-2,TGTGCCAGCAGCCAAGATGCTCTAATCAACCAAGAGACCCAGTACTTC,CASSQDALINQETQYF
-,TRBJ1-5,few,TRBV5-4,TGTGCCATTCGCCAGGATCTCAATCAGCCCCAGCATTTT,CAIRQDLNQPQHF
-,TRBJ1-2,-,TRBV14,TGTGCCAGCAGCCAAGAGGGGGGCCATGGCTACACCTTC,CASSQEGGHGYTF
TRBD1,TRBJ1-4,-,TRBV4-1,TGCGCCAGCAGCCACCGGGACAGGGCTAATGAAAAACTGTTTTTT,CASSHRDRANEKLFF
TRBD2,TRBJ2-1,few,TRBV5-4,TGTGCCAGCAGCTTGAAGGCGGGAGGTAATGAGCAGTTCTTC,CASSLKAGGNEQFF
-,TRBJ1-6,medium-sized,TRBV9,TGTGCCTCCCAACCGGGACCAAATAATTCACCCCTCCACTTT,CASQPGPNNSPLHF
-,TRBJ1-5,few,TRBV7-6,TGTGCCAGCAGCTTAGGAGGGAATAGCAATCAGCCCCAGCATTTT,CASSLGGNSNQPQHF
TRBD2,TRBJ2-7,-,TRBV6-1,TGTGCCAGCAGTGAGAGAGGGGCGGGGGATTACGAGCAGTACTTC,CASSERGAGDYEQYF
TRBD2,TRBJ2-2,-,TRBV7-9,TGTGCCAGCCGTCATTCGGGGGGGACCGGGGAGCTGTTTTTT,CASRHSGGTGELFF
-,TRBJ1-1,once,TRBV19,TGTGCCAGTAGTATGCCAGCAGCCCTAACGGGGGAAGCTTTCTTT,CASSMPAALTGEAFF
-,TRBJ1-5,-,TRBV5-1,TGCGCCAGCAGCGTGACAGGTTCCCGCAATCAGCCCCAGCATTTT,CASSVTGSRNQPQHF
-,TRBJ1-1,few,TRBV18,TGTGCCAGCTCACCATCCGTTACAGAAGCTTTCTTT,CASSPSVTEAFF
-,TRBJ2-7,-,TRBV19,TGTGCCAGTAGTATAAGCAGGGGATCATACGAGCAGTACTTC,CASSISRGSYEQYF
-,TRBJ2-5,-,TRBV4-1,TGCGCCAGCAGCCATGGGACGGCCCAAGAGACCCAGTACTTC,CASSHGTAQETQYF
TRBD2,TRBJ2-3,-,TRBV5-1,TGCGCCAGCAGCTCCCCTGGACTAGTGACAGATACGCAGTATTTT,CASSSPGLVTDTQYF
TRBD2,TRBJ2-3,-,TRBV2,TGTGCCAGCAGCCCAGGGGCTAGCGGGGGTCTAGATACGCAGTATTTT,CASSPGASGGLDTQYF
TRBD2,TRBJ2-3,-,TRBV9,TGTGCCAGCAGCGTACTAGCGGGGGAGACCACAGATACGCAGTATTTT,CASSVLAGETTDTQYF
-,TRBJ2-5,once,TRBV29-1,TGCAGCGTCGTGGGAGGCAACTTTGTAGAGACCCAGTACTTC,CSVVGGNFVETQYF
TRBD2,TRBJ2-7,-,TRBV4-1,TGCGCCAGCAGCCAAGATCCCCCCTCTAGCGGGGGGAACTACGAGCAGTACTTC,CASSQDPPSSGGNYEQYF
TRBD1,TRBJ1-6,-,TRBV6-1,TGTGCCAGCAGGGGACAGGGGAATTCTAATTCACCCCTCCACTTT,CASRGQGNSNSPLHF
-,TRBJ1-1,-,TRBV6-5,TGTGCCAGCAGTTACTTCTTGACTAACACTGAAGCTTTCTTT,CASSYFLTNTEAFF
TRBD1,TRBJ1-2,-,TRBV19,TGTGCCAGTAGTGGGGACAGGGACGCCTATGGCTACACCTTC,CASSGDRDAYGYTF
-,TRBJ2-2,-,TRBV7-2,TGTGCCAGCAGCTTGGGGGACTCCCGGGTCACCGGGGAGCTGTTTTTT,CASSLGDSRVTGELFF
TRBD2,TRBJ2-3,-,TRBV30,TGTGCCTTGACTAGCGGAAGCACAGATACGCAGTATTTT,CALTSGSTDTQYF
-,TRBJ2-7,-,TRBV29-1,TGCAGCGTTGAAGGGAAGGGCGAGCAGTACTTC,CSVEGKGEQYF